The clone carrying this T cell receptor (beta chain) was seen a few times. The antigen is unknown. TCRdb re-called the 5' RACE reads with MiXCR, one entry per CDR3 protein. Found here are 570,000 or so distinct CDR3 sequences, 9.6% of them singletons; the top ten hold roughly 3.2%. This entry is derived from a study of identical twins. Study observations and caveats: Twins' surplus sharing was weaker for beta out-of-frame sequences. Its conclusions, products of cross-sectional statistical analysis, did not come from following the same donors. Some out-of-frame alpha sequences were shared by twins, and these showed excess low generation probability. For cord blood, abundant beta clonotypes had fewer insertions, unlike memory repertoires, which showed none.

Losses at the gene ends were 5 bases for V and 3 bases for J; bases not matched to a gene: 9. This CDR3 is built from 14 residues. Germline values: CDR1 DFQATT, CDR2 SNEGSKA (reference sequence). These data were also filed under a second study, of yellow fever vaccine responses in identical twins.

Sequencing was performed on PBMCs. The V call is TRBV20-1, the J call TRBJ2-5; 7 bases are shared with TRBD1. The TCR comes from a woman between 18 and 29 years old in good health. CDR3 sequence (DNA): TGCAGTGCTGGAAAGACAGGGACCGAAGAGACCCAGTACTTC. Its translation: CSAGKTGTEETQYF.